This paragraph covers one T cell receptor beta chain sequence. The germline V gene has CDR1 DFQATT and CDR2 SNEGSKA (reference sequence). The length of the CDR3 is 13 residues. The entry originates in a study of monozygotic twins with inflammatory bowel disease. Each sample had eight separate cDNA synthesis reactions. Template switching appended UMIs that held a 6-nucleotide sample barcode. Nested PCRs of roughly 17 and 9 cycles, two in total, were run on TCRalpha and TCRbeta cDNA. TCRdb re-called the 5' RACE reads; one entry per CDR3 protein, DNA not given. Recorded for this sample: approximately 330,000 distinct CDR3 sequences.

The rearrangement joins TRBV20-1 to TRBJ2-7; TCRdb's assignment of TRBD1 cannot be checked, as there is no DNA. What was sequenced was blood. This sequence originates from a human donor with ulcerative colitis or Crohn's disease, or a healthy co-twin of an affected twin (not recorded which). The chain's CDR3 is CSARVEPGYEQYF.